A single sample is the source of the 32 T cell receptor beta chains below, sequenced in a study of beta chain features in type 1 diabetes. Expressed TCRB transcripts were sequenced after all isolated RNA was converted to cDNA. Clones were sequenced by immunoSEQ multiplex PCR, and TCRdb holds only the in-frame ones, with some missing. The sample includes around 290,000 clones, 8% of them seen just once. Sequenced input: central memory CD4+ T cells from blood. The source is a woman under 30 in good health.

V usage is TRBV4-1 and J usage is TRBJ1-2; a possible D gene is TRBD1 (6 bases). The CDR3 runs 15 residues. Per germline, CDR1 MGHRA and CDR2 YSYEKL. V lost 0 bases and J 4 bases, leaving 12 bases between the germline ends. CDR3 sequence: CASSQDSVGGYGYTF. CDR3 nucleotide sequence: TGCGCCAGCAGCCAAGATTCGGTAGGGGGCTATGGCTACACCTTC.

The rearrangement links TRBV10-3 to TRBJ2-5, with TRBD2 matching over 8 bases. CDR1 ENHRY and CDR2 SYGVKD come from the germline V gene. J lost 1 base, V lost 8 bases, and 9 bases had no gene match. The CDR3 consists of 15 residues. This CDR3 is CAIAGGGSVQETQYF. CDR3 bases: TGTGCCATCGCGGGAGGCGGGAGTGTCCAAGAGACCCAGTACTTC.

The chain carries TRBV19 and TRBJ1-1; D uncertain. V was shortened by 4 bases and J by 1 base, with 10 bases between the two germline ends. Germline V gene sequence: CDR1 LNHDA, CDR2 SQIVND (reference sequence). The length of the CDR3 is 14 residues. CDR3 sequence: CASSRGDKNTEAFF. The CDR3 coding sequence is TGTGCCAGTAGTAGGGGAGACAAGAACACTGAAGCTTTCTTT.

In its sample, this clone was seen a few times. The chain uses TRBV5-1 and TRBJ1-2; no firm D call. The CDR3 consists of 13 residues. V lost 4 bases, J lost 6 bases, and 13 bases lay in between. Germline CDR1 SGHRS, CDR2 YFSETQ. The CDR3 coding sequence is TGCGCCAGCAGCCCCGAGGGTACCGATGGCTACACCTTC. Its protein product is CASSPEGTDGYTF.

This clone appeared a few times. This CDR3 reads CASSAQGNQPQHF. CDR3 DNA: TGTGCCAGCAGCGCGCAGGGGAATCAGCCCCAGCATTTT. The chain combines TRBV7-2 with TRBJ1-5; TRBD1 might be the D (6 bases). This CDR3 spans 13 amino acids. Per germline, CDR1 SGHTA and CDR2 FQGNSA. Trimming stripped 5 bases from V and 4 bases from J, with 9 bases between.

The chain recombines TRBV6-7 with TRBJ2-1; TRBD2 matches 13 bases. TRBV6-7 qualifies as an ORF whose function is uncertain. This CDR3 region has 16 residues. With 2 bases clipped from V and 10 bases from J, the junction kept 8 bases outside the gene matches. The CDR3 spells CASSYTTSGGAFEQFF. CDR3 bases: TGTGCCAGCAGTTACACAACTAGCGGGGGGGCCTTCGAGCAGTTCTTC.

The V and J genes are TRBV6-5 and TRBJ1-2; D is perhaps TRBD1 (5 bases). The CDR3 length is 15 residues. V shed 6 bases and J shed 5 bases, with 19 bases lying between them. The germline CDR1 and CDR2 sequences are MNHEY and SVGAGI. The CDR3 DNA follows: TGTGCCAGCAGCGCTTATAGTACAGGCTCGTATGGCTACACCTTC. Its translation is CASSAYSTGSYGYTF.

This chain's CDR3 is CASSLAGAGAYGYTF. The CDR3 DNA is TGTGCCAGCAGCTTAGCGGGGGCAGGCGCATATGGCTACACCTTC. The rearrangement links TRBV11-1 to TRBJ1-2; the D gene is possibly TRBD1 (6 bases). Per germline, CDR1 SGHAT and CDR2 FQDESV (reference sequence). V was clipped by 0 bases and J by 5 bases, with 13 bases between them. The CDR3 is 15 residues long.

In this sample, this clone turned up a few times. The V gene is TRBV6-5, the J gene TRBJ2-3; no clear D gene. V was cut by 6 bases and J by 8 bases, with 18 bases left in between. Germline-derived CDR1 and CDR2 are MNHEY and SVGAGI. The CDR3 sequence is 14 residues long. The CDR3 sequence: CASRRERYSSTQYF. In DNA form, the CDR3 reads TGTGCCAGCAGAAGGGAAAGGTACAGTAGTACGCAGTATTTT.

There are a few counts of this clone. The CDR3 DNA reads TGTGCCAGCATCCTATCGACACGTTTTGAAAAACTGTTTTTT. It codes for CASILSTRFEKLFF. The chain couples TRBV21-1 to TRBJ1-4; TRBD1, the table's D call, lacks a check against the DNA. TRBV21-1 is tagged as a pseudogene. The CDR3 consists of 14 residues.

The chain combines TRBV7-2 with TRBJ2-1, with no clear D. CDR1 and CDR2 from the germline V gene are SGHTA and FQGNSA. The CDR3 has 15 amino acids. Trimming removed 1 base at V and 7 bases at J, with 14 bases between. The CDR3 protein is CASSLGTYKVNEQFF. The CDR3 nucleotides read TGTGCCAGCAGCTTAGGGACGTACAAGGTAAATGAGCAGTTCTTC.

The chain recombines TRBV9 with TRBJ2-7; 7 bases align to TRBD2. Trimming took 6 bases from V and 2 from J; bases not matched to a gene: 14. The CDR3 runs to 16 residues. CDR1 is SGDLS, CDR2 YYNGEE, per germline. The CDR3 protein is CASTEIEAGIAYEQYF. The CDR3, as DNA: TGTGCCAGCACCGAAATTGAAGCGGGAATTGCCTACGAGCAGTACTTC.

The chain carries TRBV7-7 and TRBJ2-3, with TRBD2 identical over 8 bases. Trimming took 5 bases from V and 5 from J; bases not matched to a gene: 9. The CDR3 extends over 15 amino acids. CDR1 SSHAT and CDR2 FNYEAQ come from the germline V gene (reference sequence). The CDR3 DNA is TGTGCCAGCAGCCGGACTAGCAATCCACAAGATACGCAGTATTTT. As protein: CASSRTSNPQDTQYF.

V gene TRBV6-6 combines with J gene TRBJ2-3, with D possibly called TRBD1 or TRBD2 (5 bases each). Germline V gives CDR1 MNHNY, CDR2 SVGAGI (reference sequence). Deletions cut 2 bases from V and 4 bases from J, with 13 bases between. The CDR3 totals 15 residues. CDR3 nucleotides: TGTGCCAGCAGTTACCGGCAGGGAGAGGCAGATACGCAGTATTTT. Translation gives CASSYRQGEADTQYF.

The rearrangement uses TRBV5-1 and TRBJ2-7; no definite D call. Trimming cost V 4 bases and J 4 bases, with 15 bases left between them. Germline V lookup: CDR1 SGHRS, CDR2 YFSETQ. CDR3 length equals 14 residues. CDR3 in DNA: TGCGCCAGCAGCGTCGACACAAGAAGATACGAGCAGTACGTC. It yields the protein CASSVDTRRYEQYV.

With respect to this clone: This CDR3 is also generated by other DNA sequences in the sample. This chain connects TRBV7-2 to TRBJ2-3, with D possibly TRBD2 on 5 matching bases. V dropped 3 bases and J dropped 2 bases, with 9 bases sitting between them. This CDR3 region has 14 residues. CDR1 and CDR2 from the germline V gene are SGHTA and FQGNSA. CDR3: CASSLDSNTDTQYF. The CDR3 coding sequence is TGTGCCAGCAGCTTGGACTCAAACACAGATACGCAGTATTTT.

This clone was seen a handful of times. This may stem from a read error, because a much larger clone lies one nucleotide away. Other DNA sequences in this specimen translate into the identical CDR3. The chain is built from TRBV7-9 and TRBJ2-3; no reliable D call. The germline V and J ends were trimmed by 4 bases and 2 bases, with 1 base remaining between them. CDR1 SEHNR and CDR2 FQNEAQ come from the germline V gene (reference sequence). CDR3 size: 11 residues. This CDR3 reads CASSSTDTQYF. For the CDR3, the DNA is TGTGCCAGCAGCTCCACAGATACGCAGTATTTT.

The chain employs TRBV10-3 and TRBJ1-1; no firm D call. The V gene lost 2 bases and the J gene lost 8 bases, with 9 bases spanning the gap. Germline values: CDR1 ENHRY, CDR2 SYGVKD. This CDR3 has 12 residues. In DNA form, the CDR3 reads TGTGCCATCAGTGAGCGGCAGCCAGAAGCTTTCTTT. Translating gives CAISERQPEAFF.

The chain couples TRBV29-1 to TRBJ2-3; D might be TRBD2 (5 bases). The CDR3 extends over 13 amino acids. Germline lookup yields CDR1 SQVTM and CDR2 ANQGSEA. Deletions cut 4 bases from V and 4 bases from J, with 12 bases between. CDR3 coding DNA: TGCAGCGTTGGGAGAGGGTTCGCAGATACGCAGTATTTT. Protein product: CSVGRGFADTQYF.

The V and J genes are TRBV4-3 and TRBJ2-4, with 7 bases lining up with TRBD1. Germline CDR1 LGHNA, CDR2 YSLEER. The CDR3 has 15 amino acids. Losses at the gene ends were 3 bases for V and 7 bases for J; bases not matched to a gene: 9. For the CDR3, the DNA is TGCGCCAGCAGCCAGATGACAGGGACGGGGAACATTCAGTACTTC. Residues: CASSQMTGTGNIQYF.

The J gene is TRBJ2-5, the V gene TRBV18; D is tentatively TRBD1 or TRBD2 (6 bases each). This CDR3 spans 16 amino acids. The germline V gene encodes CDR1 KGHSH and CDR2 LQKENI. The V gene lost 3 bases and the J gene lost 7 bases, with 21 bases spanning the gap. CDR3 DNA: TGTGCCAGCTCACCCTCCCAGCCGGGGGCCTCAGGGACCCAGTACTTC. Protein product: CASSPSQPGASGTQYF.

The gene calls are TRBV7-2 and TRBJ2-1, with D hard to call. The germline CDR1 and CDR2 sequences are SGHTA and FQGNSA. V was pared by 5 bases and J by 8 bases, with 10 bases between. The CDR3 consists of 12 residues. The CDR3 DNA follows: TGTGCCAGCAGCCCGGGTGGGTATGAGCAGTTCTTC. It is translated as CASSPGGYEQFF.

In its sample, this clone was seen a few times. The genes are TRBV4-2 and TRBJ2-5; no firm D call. Germline CDR1 and CDR2: LGHNA and YNFKEQ. V was clipped by 3 bases and J by 1 base, with 12 bases between them. The CDR3 sequence is 15 residues long. The CDR3 is CASSQRRTTQETQYF. The CDR3 coding sequence is TGTGCCAGCAGCCAGCGAAGAACCACCCAAGAGACCCAGTACTTC.

This clone turned up a few times. The chain employs TRBV7-3 and TRBJ2-2, with 8 positions matching TRBD2. The germline V gene has CDR1 SGHTA and CDR2 FQGTGA. With V trimmed by 5 bases and J by 10 bases, 12 bases remained unmatched. The CDR3 contains 15 residues. CDR3 sequence: CASSETSGAWEELFF. The CDR3 DNA is TGTGCCAGCAGCGAAACTAGCGGCGCGTGGGAGGAGCTGTTTTTT. Full variable domain (missing parts from reference TRBV7-3 and TRBJ2-2): GAGVSQTPSNKVTEKGKYVELRCDPISGHTALYWYRQSLGQGPEFLIYFQGTGAADDSGLPNDRFFAVRPEGSVSTLKIQRTERGDSAVYLCASSETSGAWEELFFGEGSRLTVL.

Only a few counts were recorded for this clone. The chain couples TRBV5-1 to TRBJ2-4; TRBD1 might be the D (6 bases). In germline, CDR1 is SGHRS, CDR2 YFSETQ. The CDR3 is 16 amino acids. Trimming left V 4 bases short and J 4 bases short, with 18 bases between. The CDR3 bases are TGCGCCAGCAGCCTCAGCCAGGGGCAGGGAAAAAACATTCAGTACTTC. It codes for CASSLSQGQGKNIQYF. Based on the CDR3 plus reference TRBV5-1 and TRBJ2-4, the full variable domain is KAGVTQTPRYLIKTRGQQVTLSCSPISGHRSVSWYQQTPGQGLQFLFEYFSETQRNKGNFPGRFSGRQFSNSRSEMNVSTLELGDSALYLCASSLSQGQGKNIQYFGAGTRLSVL.

Regarding this clone: At the DNA level, this CDR3 is encoded by other sequences in the same sample as well. V gene TRBV29-1 combines with J gene TRBJ2-7; 7 bases match TRBD1. CDR1 is SQVTM and CDR2 is ANQGSEA in the germline V gene. This CDR3 has 12 residues. With V trimmed by 8 bases and J by 10 bases, 14 bases remained unmatched. The CDR3 region has the DNA TGCAGCACGGCCCTGCGGACAGGAGAACAGTACTTC. It encodes CSTALRTGEQYF.

Only a few counts were recorded for this clone. The chain has TRBV5-5 and TRBJ2-3, with unresolved D. This CDR3 is built from 14 residues. V lost 4 bases and J lost 6, with 15 bases in between. Germline V gene sequence: CDR1 SGHKS, CDR2 YYEKEE (reference sequence). The CDR3 DNA follows: TGTGCCAGCAGCCAAGATGAGGTGGTTGATACGCAGTATTTT. It yields the protein CASSQDEVVDTQYF.

This clone was found a few times. The V call is TRBV5-1, the J call TRBJ2-2, with D unresolved. This CDR3 is 15 amino acids long. Germline lookup yields CDR1 SGHRS and CDR2 YFSETQ. The germline V and J ends were trimmed by 1 base and 2 bases, with 9 bases remaining between them. The CDR3 DNA reads as TGCGCCAGCAGCTTGTTAGCTACAAACACCGGGGAGCTGTTTTTT. It yields the protein CASSLLATNTGELFF.

This clone was seen at least ten times. The CDR3 nucleotides read TGCGCCAGCAGTCGTAACAGGGGGCTAAATGAGCAGTTCTTC. It codes for CASSRNRGLNEQFF. The chain links TRBV4-3 to TRBJ2-1, with 9 bases fitting TRBD1. The length of the CDR3 is 14 residues. Germline-derived CDR1 and CDR2 are LGHNA and YSLEER. With 6 bases clipped from V and 7 bases from J, the junction kept 7 bases outside the gene matches.

The rearrangement links TRBV19 to TRBJ1-5; perhaps TRBD1 as D (5 bases). This CDR3 is 12 amino acids long. Looked up from germline, CDR1 is LNHDA and CDR2 is SQIVND (reference sequence). The V end lost 11 bases, the J end lost 6 bases, and 14 bases lay between the germline ends. The DNA for the CDR3 is TGTGCCGTTGGGACGGTCGCTCAGCCCCAGCATTTT. It is translated as CAVGTVAQPQHF. Supplemented by reference TRBV19 and TRBJ1-5, the full variable domain reads DGGITQSPKYLFRKEGQNVTLSCEQNLNHDAMYWYRQDPGQGLRLIYYSQIVNDFQKGDIAEGYSVSREKKESFPLTVTSAQKNPTAFYLCAVGTVAQPQHFGDGTRLSIL.

The rearrangement links TRBV7-2 to TRBJ2-1, with 7 bases identical to TRBD2. The germline V gene encodes CDR1 SGHTA and CDR2 FQGNSA. The CDR3 runs to 17 residues. V dropped 1 base and J dropped 7; count of bases not matched to a gene: 13. The CDR3: CASSLERAGAYRNEQFF. CDR3 nucleotide sequence: TGTGCCAGCAGCTTAGAGCGGGCGGGAGCGTATAGGAATGAGCAGTTCTTC.

This clone was seen at least ten times. The CDR3 spells CASSHRGQSNEQFF. DNA of the CDR3: TGTGCCAGTAGTCACAGGGGACAAAGCAATGAGCAGTTCTTC. This chain uses TRBV19 with TRBJ2-1, with 7 bases fitting TRBD1. Trimming took 5 bases from V and 6 from J; bases not matched to a gene: 7. This CDR3 has 14 residues. CDR1 LNHDA and CDR2 SQIVND come from the germline V gene (reference sequence).